This T cell receptor beta chain was profiled in a study of technical replicates of blood from several donors. Sequencing used immunoSEQ multiplex PCR; TCRdb keeps in-frame clones, though not all of them. The sample includes some 48,000 clones, approximately 90% of them seen just once. Trimming left V 8 bases short and J 2 bases short, with 10 bases between. The CDR3 has 12 residues. The V gene's germline CDR1 is MDHEN and CDR2 SYDVKM. The source of this sequence is a human donor in good health. Some clones in this sample may be carry-over from other donors' samples. The sample was PBMCs. The chain carries TRBV28 and TRBJ2-7, with D perhaps TRBD2 (5 bases). In DNA form, the CDR3 reads TGTGCCAGCCAGGCGGGCCCCTACGAGCAGTACTTC. Its translation is CASQAGPYEQYF.